The present entry profiles one T cell receptor beta chain with its context. This sample is part of a study of blood T cell repertoires in COVID-19. This CDR3 region has 13 residues. Germline lookup yields CDR1 MNHEY and CDR2 SMNVEV (reference sequence). The ends lost 7 bases at V and 4 bases at J; junction bases unmatched: 3. Method: immunoSEQ multiplex PCR; TCRdb's copy keeps in-frame clones and lacks some. Here the sample spans some 520,000 clones, roughly 87% being singletons. The sequencing input was peripheral blood. This receptor was taken from a man between 18 and 29 years old with COVID-19, enrolled during active disease. This chain joins TRBV27 and TRBJ2-1, with 8 bases identical to TRBD2. The CDR3 sequence: CASIGGAYNEQFF. The CDR3, as DNA: TGTGCCAGCATCGGGGGGGCATACAATGAGCAGTTCTTC.